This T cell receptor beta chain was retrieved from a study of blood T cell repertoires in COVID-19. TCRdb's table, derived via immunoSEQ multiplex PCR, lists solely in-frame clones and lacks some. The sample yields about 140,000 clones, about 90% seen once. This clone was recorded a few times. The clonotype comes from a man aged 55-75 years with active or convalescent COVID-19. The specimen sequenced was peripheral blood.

The CDR3 DNA sequence: TGTGCCAGCAGTTTATCGATCGGCTCTGGAAACACCATATATTTT. Its protein is CASSLSIGSGNTIYF. V usage is TRBV27 and J usage is TRBJ1-3; D not certain. Germline assignment: CDR1 MNHEY and CDR2 SMNVEV (reference sequence). The CDR3 totals 15 residues. With 0 bases removed from V and 0 bases from J, the gap between germline ends came to 6 bases.